This is a list of T cell receptor beta chains from one sample in a study of shared clonotypes between healthy human individuals. Data came from immunoSEQ multiplex PCR; TCRdb stores just in-frame clones and leaves some out. This table has roughly 220,000 clones, 60% to 70% appearing once. Specimen: memory CD4+ T cells sorted from blood. Receptors originate from a man in his thirties or forties in good health. Each CDR3 is given with its conserved first and last residue. Each record gives: J gene, clone size, D gene, V gene, CDR3 DNA, CDR3 protein. A D gene is named only where the DNA matches it firmly. The size entry is marked missing in some rows and otherwise reads once, few, many or a size class.

j_gene: TRBJ2-7
abundance: many
d_gene: TRBD2
v_gene: TRBV25-1
CDR3nt: TGTGCCAGCAGTGAATCCAGACTAGCGGGAGTCCCCTACGAGCAGTACTTC
CDR3aa: CASSESRLAGVPYEQYF

j_gene: TRBJ2-5
abundance: once
d_gene: .
v_gene: TRBV6-5
CDR3nt: TGTGCCAGCAGTTACGCGAGTGGCTACCAAGAGACCCAGTACTTC
CDR3aa: CASSYASGYQETQYF

j_gene: TRBJ2-5
abundance: many
d_gene: TRBD2
v_gene: TRBV7-8
CDR3nt: TGTGCCAGCAGCTTAGGGCTAGCGGGAGTAGGAGAGACCCAGTACTTC
CDR3aa: CASSLGLAGVGETQYF

j_gene: TRBJ2-3
abundance: few
d_gene: .
v_gene: TRBV11-2
CDR3nt: TGTGCCAGCAGCTTAGGCGGGTCAGATACGCAGTATTTT
CDR3aa: CASSLGGSDTQYF

j_gene: TRBJ2-1
abundance: .
d_gene: TRBD2
v_gene: TRBV5-1
CDR3nt: TGCGCCAGCAGCCAACTAGCGGGAGACTACAATGAGCAGTTCTTC
CDR3aa: CASSQLAGDYNEQFF

j_gene: TRBJ2-7
abundance: .
d_gene: .
v_gene: TRBV5-1
CDR3nt: TGCGCCAGCAGCTTGGCGTCCGGGGCGAGGAACGAGCAGTACTTC
CDR3aa: CASSLASGARNEQYF

j_gene: TRBJ2-5
abundance: .
d_gene: TRBD2
v_gene: TRBV7-8
CDR3nt: TGTGCCAGCAGCTTCGGGACTAGCGGGAGACAAGAGACCCAGTACTTC
CDR3aa: CASSFGTSGRQETQYF

j_gene: TRBJ2-1
abundance: .
d_gene: TRBD2
v_gene: TRBV2
CDR3nt: TGTGCCAGCAGCCCCACCCCGACTAGCGGGAGCATTGGTGAGCAGTTCTTC
CDR3aa: CASSPTPTSGSIGEQFF

j_gene: TRBJ2-1
abundance: .
d_gene: TRBD1
v_gene: TRBV15
CDR3nt: TGTGCCACCAGCCGAAGGACAGGGAACCATGAGCAGTTCTTC
CDR3aa: CATSRRTGNHEQFF

j_gene: TRBJ2-6
abundance: few
d_gene: .
v_gene: TRBV5-1
CDR3nt: TGCGCCAGCAGCCCTTCGTTGGGGGGGGCCAACGTCCTGACTTTC
CDR3aa: CASSPSLGGANVLTF

j_gene: TRBJ2-7
abundance: .
d_gene: .
v_gene: TRBV19
CDR3nt: TGTGCCAGTAGTCTTAATGGGCTGATGGGGGAGCAGTACTTC
CDR3aa: CASSLNGLMGEQYF

j_gene: TRBJ2-2
abundance: .
d_gene: .
v_gene: TRBV9
CDR3nt: TGTGCCAGCCATAGGAGCGGCGCGAACACCGGGGAGCTGTTTTTT
CDR3aa: CASHRSGANTGELFF

j_gene: TRBJ2-3
abundance: .
d_gene: .
v_gene: TRBV5-1
CDR3nt: TGCGCCAGCAGCGCAACAGCCACAGATACGCAGTATTTT
CDR3aa: CASSATATDTQYF

j_gene: TRBJ2-3
abundance: few
d_gene: .
v_gene: TRBV19
CDR3nt: TGTGCCACCCGATTGGGGGGCACAGATACGCAGTATTTT
CDR3aa: CATRLGGTDTQYF

j_gene: TRBJ2-5
abundance: few
d_gene: TRBD2
v_gene: TRBV2
CDR3nt: TGTGCCAGCAGTGCATTGGGGACTAGCGGGGAGACCCAGTACTTC
CDR3aa: CASSALGTSGETQYF

j_gene: TRBJ2-5
abundance: .
d_gene: TRBD1
v_gene: TRBV7-8
CDR3nt: TGTGCCAGCAGCTCGACAGGGGTTTCGGAGACCCAGTACTTC
CDR3aa: CASSSTGVSETQYF

j_gene: TRBJ2-3
abundance: .
d_gene: TRBD2
v_gene: TRBV7-2
CDR3nt: TGTGCCAGCAGCTTCCGACTAGCGGGAGATACAGATACGCAGTATTTT
CDR3aa: CASSFRLAGDTDTQYF

j_gene: TRBJ2-7
abundance: few
d_gene: .
v_gene: TRBV28
CDR3nt: TGTGCCAGCAGTTTAGTCAACTACGAGCAGTACTTC
CDR3aa: CASSLVNYEQYF

j_gene: TRBJ1-1
abundance: .
d_gene: TRBD1
v_gene: TRBV11-3
CDR3nt: TGTGCCAGCAGCTCGGGACAGGGGGATCACACTGAAGCTTTCTTT
CDR3aa: CASSSGQGDHTEAFF

j_gene: TRBJ2-1
abundance: few
d_gene: TRBD2
v_gene: TRBV6-1
CDR3nt: TGTGCCAGCAGTGTTCGGGAGGGGATATACTTCTCCTACAATGAGCAGTTCTTC
CDR3aa: CASSVREGIYFSYNEQFF

j_gene: TRBJ2-7
abundance: .
d_gene: TRBD2
v_gene: TRBV7-9
CDR3nt: TGTGCCAGCAGCTTACAATCCGGGGGGGAGCAGTACTTC
CDR3aa: CASSLQSGGEQYF

j_gene: TRBJ1-5
abundance: once
d_gene: .
v_gene: TRBV27
CDR3nt: TGTGCCAGCAGTTTACTACAGCCGGCTGGGAATCAGCCCCAGCATTTT
CDR3aa: CASSLLQPAGNQPQHF

j_gene: TRBJ2-1
abundance: .
d_gene: TRBD2
v_gene: TRBV18
CDR3nt: TGTGCCAGCTCCCTTAGCGGGATCTCCTACAATGAGCAGTTCTTC
CDR3aa: CASSLSGISYNEQFF

j_gene: TRBJ1-1
abundance: .
d_gene: .
v_gene: TRBV7-2
CDR3nt: TGTGCCAGCAGCTTAATAGGGAACACTGAAGCTTTCTTT
CDR3aa: CASSLIGNTEAFF

j_gene: TRBJ1-2
abundance: once
d_gene: TRBD1
v_gene: TRBV7-3
CDR3nt: TGTGCCAGCAGACTTCAACAGGGGTTGTATGGTGGCTACACCTTC
CDR3aa: CASRLQQGLYGGYTF

j_gene: TRBJ2-5
abundance: .
d_gene: .
v_gene: TRBV28
CDR3nt: TGTGCCAGCAGTTTTAGCCAAGAGACCCAGTACTTC
CDR3aa: CASSFSQETQYF

j_gene: TRBJ2-3
abundance: .
d_gene: TRBD2
v_gene: TRBV15
CDR3nt: TGTGCCACCATGTCCGGTCTAGCGGGAGGGCCCGGGTCAGATACGCAGTATTTT
CDR3aa: CATMSGLAGGPGSDTQYF

j_gene: TRBJ2-5
abundance: .
d_gene: TRBD1
v_gene: TRBV5-5
CDR3nt: TGTGCCAGCAGCTTGTGGACAGGGAGTGGGGAGACCCAGTACTTC
CDR3aa: CASSLWTGSGETQYF

j_gene: TRBJ1-5
abundance: .
d_gene: TRBD1
v_gene: TRBV5-4
CDR3nt: TGTGCCAGCAGCCGGGACAGGGGGGATCAGCCCCAGCATTTT
CDR3aa: CASSRDRGDQPQHF

j_gene: TRBJ2-1
abundance: .
d_gene: .
v_gene: TRBV2
CDR3nt: TGTGCCAGCATAGGCTTGTGGGAAGGATACAATGAGCAGTTCTTC
CDR3aa: CASIGLWEGYNEQFF

j_gene: TRBJ2-2
abundance: .
d_gene: .
v_gene: TRBV19
CDR3nt: TGTGCCAGTAGTAGCCCTCCGGACAGTCACAACACCGGGGAGCTGTTTTTT
CDR3aa: CASSSPPDSHNTGELFF

j_gene: TRBJ1-5
abundance: many
d_gene: TRBD1
v_gene: TRBV27
CDR3nt: TGTGCCAGCAGTGCGGGACAGGGAGGCAATCAGCCCCAGCATTTT
CDR3aa: CASSAGQGGNQPQHF